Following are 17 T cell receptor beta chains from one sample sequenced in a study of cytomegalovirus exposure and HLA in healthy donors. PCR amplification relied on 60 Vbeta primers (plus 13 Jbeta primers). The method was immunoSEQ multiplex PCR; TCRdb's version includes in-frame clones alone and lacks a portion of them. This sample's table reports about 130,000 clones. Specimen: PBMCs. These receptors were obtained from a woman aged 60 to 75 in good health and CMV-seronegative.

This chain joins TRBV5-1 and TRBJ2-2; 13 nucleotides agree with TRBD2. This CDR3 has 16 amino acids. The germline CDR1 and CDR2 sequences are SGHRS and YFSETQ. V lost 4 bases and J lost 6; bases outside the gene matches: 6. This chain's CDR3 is CASSAGLAGVAGELFF. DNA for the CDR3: TGCGCCAGCAGCGCTGGACTAGCGGGAGTTGCCGGGGAGCTGTTTTTT. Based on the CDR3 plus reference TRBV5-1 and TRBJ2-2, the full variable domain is KAGVTQTPRYLIKTRGQQVTLSCSPISGHRSVSWYQQTPGQGLQFLFEYFSETQRNKGNFPGRFSGRQFSNSRSEMNVSTLELGDSALYLCASSAGLAGVAGELFFGEGSRLTVL.

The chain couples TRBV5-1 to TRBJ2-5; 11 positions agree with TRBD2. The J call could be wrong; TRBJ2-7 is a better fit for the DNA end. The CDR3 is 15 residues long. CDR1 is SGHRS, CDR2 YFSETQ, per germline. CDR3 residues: CASSILAGATYEQYF. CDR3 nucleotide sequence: TGCGCCAGCAGCATACTAGCGGGAGCTACCTACGAGCAGTACTTC.

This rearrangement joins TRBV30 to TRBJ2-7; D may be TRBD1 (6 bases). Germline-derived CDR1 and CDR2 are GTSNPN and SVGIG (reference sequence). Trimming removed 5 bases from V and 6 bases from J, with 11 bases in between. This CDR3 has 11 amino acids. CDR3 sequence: CAWGPRGEQYF. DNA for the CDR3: TGTGCCTGGGGTCCCAGGGGCGAGCAGTACTTC.

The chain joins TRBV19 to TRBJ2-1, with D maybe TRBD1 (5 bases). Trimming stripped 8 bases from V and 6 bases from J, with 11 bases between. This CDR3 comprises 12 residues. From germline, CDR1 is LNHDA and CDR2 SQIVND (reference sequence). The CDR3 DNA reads TGTGCCAGTGCCAGGGTACCCAATGAGCAGTTCTTC. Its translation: CASARVPNEQFF. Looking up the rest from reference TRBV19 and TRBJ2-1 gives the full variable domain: DGGITQSPKYLFRKEGQNVTLSCEQNLNHDAMYWYRQDPGQGLRLIYYSQIVNDFQKGDIAEGYSVSREKKESFPLTVTSAQKNPTAFYLCASARVPNEQFFGPGTRLTVL.

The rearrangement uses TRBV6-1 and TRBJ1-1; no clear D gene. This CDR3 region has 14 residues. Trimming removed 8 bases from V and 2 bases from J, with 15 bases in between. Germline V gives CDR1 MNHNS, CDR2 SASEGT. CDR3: CASLTYSLNTEAFF. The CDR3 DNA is TGTGCCAGCCTTACCTACAGCCTAAACACTGAAGCTTTCTTT.

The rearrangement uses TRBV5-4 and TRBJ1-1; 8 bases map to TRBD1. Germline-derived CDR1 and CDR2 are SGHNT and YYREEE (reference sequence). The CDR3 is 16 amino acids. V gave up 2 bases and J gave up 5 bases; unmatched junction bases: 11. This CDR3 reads CASSFRQGRRGTEAFF. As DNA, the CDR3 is TGTGCCAGCAGCTTCCGACAGGGGCGACGAGGGACTGAAGCTTTCTTT.

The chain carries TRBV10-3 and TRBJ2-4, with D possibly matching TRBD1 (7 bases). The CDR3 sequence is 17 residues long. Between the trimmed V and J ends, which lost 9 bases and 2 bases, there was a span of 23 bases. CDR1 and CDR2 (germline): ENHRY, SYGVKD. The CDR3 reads CAISDPTGTGTKNIQYF. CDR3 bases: TGTGCCATATCAGACCCGACAGGGACTGGGACCAAAAACATTCAGTACTTC.

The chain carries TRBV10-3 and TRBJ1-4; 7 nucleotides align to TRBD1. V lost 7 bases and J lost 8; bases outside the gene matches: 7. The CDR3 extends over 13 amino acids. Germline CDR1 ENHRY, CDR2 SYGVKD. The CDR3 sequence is CAINRGSGEKLFF. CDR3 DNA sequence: TGTGCCATCAACAGGGGCTCAGGGGAAAAACTGTTTTTT.

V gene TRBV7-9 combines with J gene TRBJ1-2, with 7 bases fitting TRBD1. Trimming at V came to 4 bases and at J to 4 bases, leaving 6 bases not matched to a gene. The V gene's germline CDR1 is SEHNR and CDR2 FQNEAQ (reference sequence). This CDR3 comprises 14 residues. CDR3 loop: CASSSGTATYGYTF. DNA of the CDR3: TGTGCCAGCAGCTCAGGGACAGCTACCTATGGCTACACCTTC.

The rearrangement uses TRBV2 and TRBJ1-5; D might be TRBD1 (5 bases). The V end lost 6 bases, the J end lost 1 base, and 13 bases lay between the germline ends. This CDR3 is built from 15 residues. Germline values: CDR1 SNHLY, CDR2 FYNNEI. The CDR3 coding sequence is TGTGCCAGCAGGGTTACAGGTGGGAGCAATCAGCCCCAGCATTTT. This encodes CASRVTGGSNQPQHF.

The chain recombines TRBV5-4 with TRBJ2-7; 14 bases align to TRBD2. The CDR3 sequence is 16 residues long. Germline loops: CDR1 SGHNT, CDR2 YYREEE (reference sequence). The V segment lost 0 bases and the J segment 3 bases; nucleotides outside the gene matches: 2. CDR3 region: CASSLGGLAGDYEQYF. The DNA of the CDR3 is TGTGCCAGCAGCTTGGGGGGACTAGCGGGAGACTACGAGCAGTACTTC.

In DNA form, the CDR3 reads TGTGCCAGCAGCCAAGAGGGTGCGGGACTGAGCTACGAGCAGTACTTC. Translated, it gives CASSQEGAGLSYEQYF. The chain links TRBV4-2 to TRBJ2-7; D is perhaps TRBD2 (6 bases). The germline CDR1 and CDR2 sequences are LGHNA and YNFKEQ. This CDR3 is 16 amino acids long. Trimming pared 0 bases from V and 3 bases from J, leaving 15 bases between.

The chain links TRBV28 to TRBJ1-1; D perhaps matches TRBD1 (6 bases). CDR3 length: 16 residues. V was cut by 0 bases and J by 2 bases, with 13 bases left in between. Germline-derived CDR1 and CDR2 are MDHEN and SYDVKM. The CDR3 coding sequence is TGTGCCAGCAGTTTATGGCGGGGGCCCCTAAACACTGAAGCTTTCTTT. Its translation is CASSLWRGPLNTEAFF.

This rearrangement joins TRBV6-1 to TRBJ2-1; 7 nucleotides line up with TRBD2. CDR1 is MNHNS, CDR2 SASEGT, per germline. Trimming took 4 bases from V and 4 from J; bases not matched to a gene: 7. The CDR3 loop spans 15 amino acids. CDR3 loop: CASSALRGGYNEQFF. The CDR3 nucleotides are TGTGCCAGCAGTGCCCTCCGGGGAGGGTACAATGAGCAGTTCTTC.

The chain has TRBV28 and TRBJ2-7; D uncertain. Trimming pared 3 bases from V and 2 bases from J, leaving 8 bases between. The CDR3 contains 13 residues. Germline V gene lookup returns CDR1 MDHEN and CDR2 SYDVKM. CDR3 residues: CASSFAEAYEQYF. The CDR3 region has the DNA TGTGCCAGCAGTTTCGCAGAAGCCTACGAGCAGTACTTC.

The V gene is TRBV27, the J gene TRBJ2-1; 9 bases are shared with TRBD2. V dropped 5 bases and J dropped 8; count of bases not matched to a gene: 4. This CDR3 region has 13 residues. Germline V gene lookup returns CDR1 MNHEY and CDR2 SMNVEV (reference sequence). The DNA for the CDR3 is TGTGCCAGCAGTCTAGGGACTAGCTATGAGCAGTTCTTC. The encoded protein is CASSLGTSYEQFF.

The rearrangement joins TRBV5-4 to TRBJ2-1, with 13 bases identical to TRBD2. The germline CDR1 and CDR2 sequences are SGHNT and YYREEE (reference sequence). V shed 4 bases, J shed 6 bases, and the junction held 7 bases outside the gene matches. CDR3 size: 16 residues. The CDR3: CASSPQLAGGRNEQFF. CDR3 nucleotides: TGTGCCAGCAGCCCTCAACTAGCGGGGGGGCGCAATGAGCAGTTCTTC. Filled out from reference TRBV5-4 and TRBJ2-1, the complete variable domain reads ETGVTQSPTHLIKTRGQQVTLRCSSQSGHNTVSWYQQALGQGPQFIFQYYREEENGRGNFPPRFSGLQFPNYSSELNVNALELDDSALYLCASSPQLAGGRNEQFFGPGTRLTVL.